A single sample gave rise to the 7 T cell receptor beta chains below, sequenced in a study of blood T cell repertoires in COVID-19. Sequenced by immunoSEQ multiplex PCR; TCRdb stores in-frame clones only, minus some. Among about 78,000 clones listed, around nine tenths were seen once. Sequenced material: peripheral blood. Receptors were obtained from a woman of 80 years or more with acute or convalescent COVID-19.

J is TRBJ2-7 and V is TRBV5-1; tentative D call: TRBD1 (7 bases). The germline gives CDR1 SGHRS, CDR2 YFSETQ. V gave up 0 bases and J gave up 2 bases, with 12 bases separating them. This CDR3 is 15 amino acids long. The CDR3 bases are TGCGCCAGCAGCTTGGGGCAGGGGGGAACCTACGAGCAGTACTTC. As protein: CASSLGQGGTYEQYF. Combining the CDR3 with reference TRBV5-1 and TRBJ2-7 gives the whole variable domain KAGVTQTPRYLIKTRGQQVTLSCSPISGHRSVSWYQQTPGQGLQFLFEYFSETQRNKGNFPGRFSGRQFSNSRSEMNVSTLELGDSALYLCASSLGQGGTYEQYFGPGTRLTVT.

V and J are TRBV5-4 and TRBJ1-1, with 8 nucleotides matching TRBD1. CDR1 SGHNT and CDR2 YYREEE come from the germline V gene (reference sequence). V shed 4 bases, J shed 3 bases, and the junction held 5 bases outside the gene matches. The CDR3 is 14 residues long. The CDR3 spells CASSLTGGHTEAFF. As DNA, the CDR3 is TGTGCCAGCAGCCTTACAGGGGGGCACACTGAAGCTTTCTTT.

This chain joins TRBV28 and TRBJ2-1; 14 bases are a match to TRBD2. Germline loops: CDR1 MDHEN, CDR2 SYDVKM. The CDR3 extends over 20 amino acids. V dropped 6 bases and J dropped 4; count of bases not matched to a gene: 17. This CDR3 is CASSPLPGTSGSVGYNEQFF. In nucleotides, the CDR3 is TGTGCCAGCAGCCCCCTACCTGGGACTAGCGGGAGCGTGGGGTACAATGAGCAGTTCTTC.

This chain connects TRBV5-1 to TRBJ2-2; 12 bases match TRBD1. CDR1 and CDR2 (germline): SGHRS, YFSETQ. The CDR3 covers 18 residues. V lost 5 bases and J lost 5; bases outside the gene matches: 13. In DNA form, the CDR3 reads TGCGCCAGCAGGGCGACGGGACAGGGGGCCACGAGGACCGGGGAGCTGTTTTTT. It translates to CASRATGQGATRTGELFF.

V and J are TRBV10-3 and TRBJ2-2, with TRBD2 matching over 13 bases. Germline lookup yields CDR1 ENHRY and CDR2 SYGVKD. The V segment lost 5 bases and the J segment 1 base; nucleotides outside the gene matches: 7. The CDR3 covers 18 residues. CDR3 nucleotides: TGTGCCATCAGTTCAAAGGGACTAGCGGGGATGAACACCGGGGAGCTGTTTTTT. Protein sequence: CAISSKGLAGMNTGELFF.

V usage is TRBV19 and J usage is TRBJ1-6; TRBD1 matches at 7 bases. The J segment lost 8 bases and the V segment lost 5 bases, leaving 9 bases of the junction unmatched. Germline CDR1 and CDR2: LNHDA and SQIVND (reference sequence). The CDR3 is made up of 15 amino acids. The CDR3 DNA sequence: TGTGCCAGTAGTGAAAGCAGGGGGTTGTATTCACCCCTCCACTTT. Translating gives CASSESRGLYSPLHF.

CDR3 residues: CARGGTTGNSPLHF. DNA of the CDR3: TGTGCCAGAGGGGGAACAACAGGGAATTCACCCCTCCACTTT. The chain combines TRBV2 with TRBJ1-6; tentative D call: TRBD1 (6 bases). This CDR3 is built from 14 residues. From germline, CDR1 is SNHLY and CDR2 FYNNEI. V was cut by 9 bases and J by 7 bases, with 16 bases left in between.